This T cell receptor beta chain was obtained from a study of cytotoxic CD8 clonotypes in ibrutinib-treated CLL. Study-wide context: When averaged across all of the samples, the counts came to 255,043 productive templates and 85,000 to 95,000 productive rearrangements. Study-wide findings and caveats: Clonality went higher at ibrutinib response and then dropped back toward baseline at progression.

Comments on this clone: Its target is not known.

The ends were cut back, 1 base at V and 4 bases at J, with 18 bases in the middle. Germline V lookup: CDR1 LNHNV, CDR2 YYDKDF (reference sequence). The CDR3 has 17 residues. Assay used: immunoSEQ multiplex PCR; TCRdb lists only in-frame clones, some missing. Among approximately 80,000 clones listed, approximately 86% were seen once. Material: PBMCs, obtained before ibrutinib treatment. The clonotype was recovered from a human donor with chronic lymphocytic leukemia. The genes are TRBV15 and TRBJ2-3; TRBD2 is a possible D gene (5 bases). CDR3 nucleotides: TGTGCCACCAGCAGAGGAGGCCGGGGAAAGACTGCAGATACGCAGTATTTT. Translating it yields CATSRGGRGKTADTQYF.